Following are 30 T cell receptor beta chains from one sample sequenced in a study of cytomegalovirus exposure and HLA in healthy donors. PCR primers comprised 60 Vbeta and 13 Jbeta primers. TCRdb's copy holds only in-frame clones and misses some; the assay was immunoSEQ multiplex PCR. The data show 120,000 or so clones, 75% to 85% seen once. Sequenced: PBMCs. These receptors were taken from a man under 40 in good health and CMV-seropositive.

The chain joins TRBV10-3 to TRBJ1-6; possibly TRBD1 for D (6 bases). Germline V gene lookup returns CDR1 ENHRY and CDR2 SYGVKD. Trimming took 3 bases from V and 5 from J, leaving 11 bases between them. This CDR3 is 15 amino acids long. CDR3 sequence (DNA): TGTGCCATCAGTGAAGGCGCAGGGGATAATTCACCCCTCCACTTT. It encodes CAISEGAGDNSPLHF.

CDR3 region: CASSEKPGQGNQPQHF. The CDR3 nucleotides read TGTGCCAGCAGTGAAAAACCGGGACAGGGTAATCAGCCCCAGCATTTT. The J gene is TRBJ1-5, the V gene TRBV6-1; TRBD1 matches at 9 bases. The J segment lost 4 bases and the V segment lost 2 bases, leaving 6 bases of the junction unmatched. Germline-derived CDR1 and CDR2 are MNHNS and SASEGT. This CDR3 comprises 16 residues.

In DNA form, the CDR3 reads TGTGCCAGCAGTGCTTTCCGATCCGGGAGTGAAGCTTTCTTT. Its protein product is CASSAFRSGSEAFF. The V call is TRBV6-1, the J call TRBJ1-1; no definite D call. CDR1 is MNHNS, CDR2 SASEGT, per germline. CDR3 size: 14 residues. With 4 bases removed from V and 7 bases from J, the gap between germline ends came to 16 bases.

This clone was counted a single time. CDR3 DNA: TGTGCCAGCTCACCACGGGCAGGGGCGGGTGAAGCTTTCTTT. It encodes CASSPRAGAGEAFF. This sequence joins TRBV18 and TRBJ1-1, with D tentatively TRBD1 (6 bases). Germline CDR1 reads KGHSH; CDR2 reads LQKENI. This CDR3 region has 14 residues. Trimming pared 1 base from V and 7 bases from J, leaving 13 bases between.

V usage is TRBV30 and J usage is TRBJ1-3; 7 bases line up with TRBD1. Germline-derived CDR1 and CDR2 are GTSNPN and SVGIG (reference sequence). This CDR3 is built from 17 residues. The J segment lost 0 bases and the V segment lost 4 bases, leaving 12 bases of the junction unmatched. DNA of the CDR3: TGTGCCTGGACTACCGGGACAGTGATTTACTCTGGAAACACCATATATTTT. Its protein is CAWTTGTVIYSGNTIYF.

Remarks on this clone: The junction departs from germline at one end; a sequencing error may be responsible. The rearrangement joins TRBV5-6 to TRBJ2-6; TRBD2 is a possible D gene (6 bases). Germline V lookup: CDR1 SGHDT, CDR2 YYEEEE. This CDR3 has 18 residues. This chain's CDR3 is CASSQRAETYSGANGLTF. CDR3 nucleotide sequence: TGTGCCAGCAGCCAGCGGGCAGAAACCTACTCTGGGGCCAACGGCCTGACTTTC.

This clone was detected only a few times. This chain links TRBV7-2 with TRBJ1-1; no clear D gene. Germline values: CDR1 SGHTA, CDR2 FQGNSA. Trimming removed 2 bases at V and 1 base at J, with 8 bases between. This CDR3 contains 14 residues. The CDR3 region has the DNA TGTGCCAGCAGCTTAACTGGTCCGAACACTGAAGCTTTCTTT. Translated: CASSLTGPNTEAFF.

The rearrangement uses TRBV27 and TRBJ1-5, with D unclear. This CDR3 is built from 17 residues. Trimming left V 5 bases short and J 1 base short, with 18 bases between. CDR1 is MNHEY and CDR2 is SMNVEV in the germline V gene (reference sequence). DNA for the CDR3: TGTGCCAGCAGTCCTTACTCCCCGTTCCGGAGCAATCAGCCCCAGCATTTT. It specifies CASSPYSPFRSNQPQHF.

The V gene is TRBV5-1, the J gene TRBJ1-1, with 7 bases identical to TRBD1. Trimming removed 4 bases from V and 5 bases from J; junction bases left unmatched: 5. The germline gives CDR1 SGHRS, CDR2 YFSETQ. This CDR3 contains 13 residues. As DNA, the CDR3 is TGCGCCAGCAGCCAAACAGGGGCGACTGAAGCTTTCTTT. Translation gives CASSQTGATEAFF.

The rearrangement uses TRBV5-8 and TRBJ1-1, with 8 bases aligning to TRBD1. Germline V lookup: CDR1 SGHTS, CDR2 YDEGEE. The CDR3 loop spans 15 amino acids. Germline trimming cut 2 bases from V and 5 bases from J; bases unmatched to any gene: 8. Here the CDR3 DNA reads TGTGCCAGCAGCTTAGGACAGGGAAAGATGACTGAAGCTTTCTTT. Encoded protein: CASSLGQGKMTEAFF.

The chain employs TRBV6-5 and TRBJ2-1, with a possible D match to TRBD2 (5 bases). Trimming removed 6 bases at V and 4 bases at J, with 13 bases between. The CDR3 contains 14 residues. Germline V gene data show CDR1 as MNHEY and CDR2 as SVGAGI. The CDR3 nucleotides read TGTGCCAGCAGAATGGACCGGGATTACAATGAGCAGTTCTTC. Protein: CASRMDRDYNEQFF.

There are a few counts of this clone. The chain is built from TRBV6-1 and TRBJ1-1, with D perhaps TRBD1 (6 bases). The CDR3 runs 13 residues. Germline V gene lookup returns CDR1 MNHNS and CDR2 SASEGT. V lost 7 bases and J 5 bases, leaving 14 bases between the germline ends. DNA for the CDR3: TGTGCCAGCACCGAACAGGGATCGACTGAAGCTTTCTTT. Translation gives CASTEQGSTEAFF.

This clone has at least ten counts. Other DNA variants within this sample encode the same CDR3. J is TRBJ1-2 and V is TRBV9; 8 bases are a match to TRBD1. This CDR3 has 14 residues. In germline, CDR1 is SGDLS, CDR2 YYNGEE. Trimming at V came to 0 bases and at J to 6 bases, leaving 4 bases not matched to a gene. The DNA of the CDR3 is TGTGCCAGCAGCGTAGCGGCAGGGGGCGATGGCTACACCTTC. This codes for CASSVAAGGDGYTF.

This clone was found a few times. The V call is TRBV2, the J call TRBJ2-5; TRBD2 matches at 9 bases. Germline CDR1 reads SNHLY; CDR2 reads FYNNEI. Trimming removed 4 bases from V and 4 bases from J; junction bases left unmatched: 1. The CDR3 sequence is 13 residues long. CDR3 sequence reads: CASSGSGGETQYF. DNA of the CDR3: TGTGCCAGCAGTGGTAGCGGGGGAGAGACCCAGTACTTC.

This sequence joins TRBV29-1 and TRBJ2-3, with 13 nucleotides matching TRBD2. The CDR3 is 13 residues long. The V segment lost 7 bases and the J segment 8 bases; nucleotides outside the gene matches: 6. Germline CDR1 and CDR2: SQVTM and ANQGSEA. The CDR3 coding sequence is TGCAGCGGGGGGACTAGCGGGGCTGGTACGCAGTATTTT. Translated: CSGGTSGAGTQYF.

The chain carries TRBV6-6 and TRBJ1-3, with a possible D match to TRBD1 (6 bases). Germline lookup yields CDR1 MNHNY and CDR2 SVGAGI (reference sequence). This CDR3 region has 13 residues. Trimming left V 10 bases short and J 2 bases short, with 12 bases between. CDR3 residues: CATTQGPGNTIYF. CDR3 bases: TGTGCCACCACCCAGGGGCCTGGAAACACCATATATTTT.

This chain connects TRBV28 to TRBJ1-4; 11 bases map to TRBD1. Germline CDR1 and CDR2: MDHEN and SYDVKM. Trimming removed 6 bases from V and 8 bases from J; junction bases left unmatched: 8. The CDR3 has 15 residues. DNA for the CDR3: TGTGCCAGCAGCCGGACAGGGGGCGCCTCAGAAAAACTGTTTTTT. Encoded protein: CASSRTGGASEKLFF. Full variable domain (outside the CDR3, taken from reference TRBV28 and TRBJ1-4): DVKVTQSSRYLVKRTGEKVFLECVQDMDHENMFWYRQDPGLGLRLIYFSYDVKMKEKGDIPEGYSVSREKKERFSLILESASTNQTSMYLCASSRTGGASEKLFFGSGTQLSVL.

CDR3 nucleotides: TGCGCCAGCAGCTTAGGGAGCCACGAGCAGTACTTC. Residues: CASSLGSHEQYF. This sequence joins TRBV5-1 and TRBJ2-7; D is possibly TRBD2 (5 bases). The germline V gene has CDR1 SGHRS and CDR2 YFSETQ. CDR3 length equals 12 residues. Trimming removed 2 bases from V and 5 bases from J, with 8 bases in between.

This chain links TRBV5-5 with TRBJ2-7; 8 nucleotides agree with TRBD1. With 4 bases clipped from V and 6 bases from J, the junction kept 6 bases outside the gene matches. CDR1 is SGHKS and CDR2 is YYEKEE in the germline V gene (reference sequence). The CDR3 has 13 residues. DNA of the CDR3: TGTGCCAGCAGCGCCGGGACAGGTTTCGAGCAGTACTTC. It encodes CASSAGTGFEQYF.

The chain couples TRBV7-9 to TRBJ2-7; TRBD2 matches 9 bases. This CDR3 has 15 amino acids. Germline CDR1 SEHNR, CDR2 FQNEAQ (reference sequence). V shed 6 bases, J shed 2 bases, and the junction held 8 bases outside the gene matches. As DNA, the CDR3 is TGTGCCAGCAGTTCCCTAGCGGGGCTTCCCTACGAGCAGTACTTC. Its protein is CASSSLAGLPYEQYF.

The chain carries TRBV6-6 and TRBJ2-5; 8 bases align to TRBD2. Germline-derived CDR1 and CDR2 are MNHNY and SVGAGI (reference sequence). CDR3 length equals 13 residues. Trimming took 6 bases from V and 5 from J; bases not matched to a gene: 5. CDR3 in amino acids: CASSRGGLETQYF. In DNA form, the CDR3 reads TGTGCCAGCAGCCGGGGGGGCCTTGAGACCCAGTACTTC.

The chain joins TRBV14 to TRBJ2-5; D unresolved. Trimming pared 2 bases from V and 5 bases from J, leaving 12 bases between. Per germline, CDR1 SGHDN and CDR2 FVKESK. The CDR3 is 14 amino acids. CDR3 bases: TGTGCCAGCAGCCAATTCGGTACCTGGGAGACCCAGTACTTC. It specifies CASSQFGTWETQYF.

The V gene is TRBV27, the J gene TRBJ2-7; D call uncertain. CDR3 length equals 10 residues. Trimming took 7 bases from V and 3 from J, leaving 4 bases between them. Germline CDR1 MNHEY, CDR2 SMNVEV (reference sequence). CDR3 nucleotides: TGTGCCAGCAACTTCTACGAGCAGTACTTC. This encodes CASNFYEQYF.

This clone turned up a few times. The chain couples TRBV10-1 to TRBJ2-2; 8 nucleotides match TRBD1. Trimming took 5 bases from V and 4 from J; bases not matched to a gene: 6. This CDR3 has 15 amino acids. The germline CDR1 and CDR2 sequences are WNHNN and SYGVQD (reference sequence). The CDR3 DNA reads TGCGCCAGCAGTCGGACAGGGAAGGGCACCGGGGAGCTGTTTTTT. It translates to CASSRTGKGTGELFF.

V gene TRBV5-1 combines with J gene TRBJ1-1, with TRBD1 identical over 8 bases. There are 14 residues in the CDR3. V shed 4 bases, J shed 4 bases, and the junction held 6 bases outside the gene matches. From germline, CDR1 is SGHRS and CDR2 YFSETQ. The CDR3 bases are TGCGCCAGCAGCCGAGACAGGGGAGGCACTGAAGCTTTCTTT. Translated: CASSRDRGGTEAFF. Supplemented by reference TRBV5-1 and TRBJ1-1, the full variable domain reads KAGVTQTPRYLIKTRGQQVTLSCSPISGHRSVSWYQQTPGQGLQFLFEYFSETQRNKGNFPGRFSGRQFSNSRSEMNVSTLELGDSALYLCASSRDRGGTEAFFGQGTRLTVV.

V usage is TRBV14 and J usage is TRBJ2-5; D is uncertain. This CDR3 is built from 16 residues. The V end was cut by 2 bases, the J end by 1 base, with 14 bases between. Germline values: CDR1 SGHDN, CDR2 FVKESK. DNA of the CDR3: TGTGCCAGCAGCCAACTACGGTCGGAGCTCCAAGAGACCCAGTACTTC. The encoded protein is CASSQLRSELQETQYF.

This rearrangement joins TRBV27 to TRBJ2-7; TRBD1 matches 7 bases. This CDR3 region has 15 residues. Germline values: CDR1 MNHEY, CDR2 SMNVEV (reference sequence). V lost 5 bases and J lost 5; bases outside the gene matches: 12. As DNA, the CDR3 is TGTGCCAGCAGTCCGCCCCACAGGGGCGCGGACGAGCAGTACTTC. Translated, it gives CASSPPHRGADEQYF.

The V and J genes are TRBV19 and TRBJ1-1; weak D call: TRBD1 (5 bases). In germline, CDR1 is LNHDA, CDR2 SQIVND (reference sequence). The CDR3 totals 14 residues. Trimming removed 0 bases at V and 4 bases at J, with 9 bases between. The CDR3 DNA is TGTGCCAGTAGTATAGACAGGGAGGTCACTGAAGCTTTCTTT. It translates to CASSIDREVTEAFF. Filled out from reference TRBV19 and TRBJ1-1, the complete variable domain reads DGGITQSPKYLFRKEGQNVTLSCEQNLNHDAMYWYRQDPGQGLRLIYYSQIVNDFQKGDIAEGYSVSREKKESFPLTVTSAQKNPTAFYLCASSIDREVTEAFFGQGTRLTVV.

J is TRBJ1-3 and V is TRBV7-8, with TRBD1 as a possible D gene (6 bases). CDR3 length equals 16 residues. V lost 4 bases to trimming and J lost 0 bases, with 13 bases between them. The germline gives CDR1 SGHVS, CDR2 FQNEAQ. The CDR3 sequence: CASSSTGGNSGNTIYF. The DNA for the CDR3 is TGTGCCAGCAGCTCGACAGGCGGAAACTCTGGAAACACCATATATTTT.

The chain joins TRBV28 to TRBJ2-1; 9 positions match TRBD2. Germline-derived CDR1 and CDR2 are MDHEN and SYDVKM. Germline trimming cut 4 bases from V and 6 bases from J; bases unmatched to any gene: 7. The CDR3 contains 15 residues. The CDR3 is CASSYHGGGANEQFF. CDR3 in DNA: TGTGCCAGCAGTTACCATGGCGGGGGGGCCAATGAGCAGTTCTTC.